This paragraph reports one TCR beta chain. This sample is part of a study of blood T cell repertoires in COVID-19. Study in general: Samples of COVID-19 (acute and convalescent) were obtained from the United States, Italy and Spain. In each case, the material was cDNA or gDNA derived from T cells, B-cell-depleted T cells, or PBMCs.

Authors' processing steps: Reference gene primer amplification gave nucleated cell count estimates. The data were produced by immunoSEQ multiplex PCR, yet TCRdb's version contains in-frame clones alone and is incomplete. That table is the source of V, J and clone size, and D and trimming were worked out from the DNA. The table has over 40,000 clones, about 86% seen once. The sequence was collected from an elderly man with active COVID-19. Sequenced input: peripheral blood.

The CDR3 nucleotides are TGTGCCAGCAGCTTAGAAGGGGGTAATGGCTACACCTTC. Amino acid sequence: CASSLEGGNGYTF. The gene calls are TRBV7-9 and TRBJ1-2; D might be TRBD1 (6 bases). This CDR3 contains 13 residues. Germline V lookup: CDR1 SEHNR, CDR2 FQNEAQ (reference sequence). V shed 1 base and J shed 6 bases, with 9 bases lying between them.